This TCR beta chain was identified in a study of identical twins (dated by TCRdb to 2016 to 2018). Regarding the complete study: To test whether fetal clonotypes persist, this study deep-sequenced TCR alpha and beta repertoires from monozygotic twins, from unrelated adults of various ages, and from cord blood. Replicate twin experiments were performed at different times using different library preparation protocols to rule out contamination. Broad study findings and their caveats: Invariant T cells such as MAIT and iNKT could partly confound zero-insertion analyses, although diverse VJ usage argued against such confounding for most clonotypes. Because the same donors could not be followed over many years, conclusions were based on cross-sectional statistical analysis. Fewer insertions were carried by abundant cord blood beta clonotypes, a similar but weaker trend appeared in young adult naive repertoires, and no such trend appeared in memory repertoires. In monozygotic twins, out-of-frame TCR alpha sharing was systematically underestimated by recombination models, although the models agreed with sharing between unrelated individuals. In beta out-of-frame sequences, excess twin sharing was weaker, because having fewer shared sequences lowered the signal-to-noise ratio. Compared with coincidental sharing between unrelated individuals, an excess of low generation-probability sequences was observed among out-of-frame TCR alpha sequences shared between twins.

Every donor in the study was a healthy Caucasian. The twin cohort consisted of three pairs of female monozygotic twins, all aged about 18 to 29 years. Positive isolation kits from Invitrogen were used to isolate the CD4+ and CD8+ T cell populations. The protocol used for the library was 5' RACE. The run used an Illumina HiSeq 2000. Template switching introduced a universal primer binding site; the final cDNA contained a unique molecular identifier, enabling accurate counting of TCR cDNA molecules. Specific primers in the conserved constant-segment region were used to synthesize first-strand cDNA for the TCR alpha and beta chains. To control for contamination, every cDNA library was double barcoded, receiving both a SMART-Mk sample barcode and Illumina barcodes. TruSeq adapter sequences, together with Illumina sample barcodes, were added in two successive PCR steps. TCR alpha and beta cDNA libraries were sequenced on the Illumina HiSeq platform with custom primers. As for the authors' bioinformatics: MiGEC was used to process raw reads and extract unique molecular identifiers, and MiXCR was used to find CDR3 positions. Recombination models were inferred per individual with the repgenHMM and IGoR tools using an EM algorithm. Shared clonotype analysis was performed with the tcR package in R, normalizing sharing by the product of cloneset sizes. Out-of-frame nonproductive sequences were analyzed to study raw recombination free of thymic and clonal selection effects. The public reads were reprocessed in TCRdb via fastp at Q25 and MiXCR, keeping in-frame beta chains. Every CDR3 protein is listed once, alongside the most common genes and DNA of its rows. What appears here as the V and J calls and clone size reflects TCRdb's work, not the paper's. Here the sample has hundreds of thousands of distinct CDR3 sequences; 20% to 25% occur a single time. The ten largest make up around 3% of the sample.

According to the germline V gene, CDR1 reads LGHNA and CDR2 reads YNFKEQ. Germline trimming amounts to 0 bases on V and 4 bases on J, with 9 as the count of junction bases outside the gene matches. Spanning cysteine to phenylalanine, the CDR3 consists of 16 amino acids. Only the CDR3 DNA is retained, 48 bases long and in frame from the first base. This clonotype has more than one count but fewer than ten. It lacks a known antigen. No much larger clone exists at a distance of one base, and base qualities are not known. These data were also reused for a study on T cells expressing NK-cell markers. As noted in the second study: About eight donors provided sorted CD3+CD56+NKG2C+, CD3+CD56+NKG2C- and CD3+CD56-NKG2C+ T-cell subsets, whose TCR beta-chain repertoires were profiled. Most of the eight sequenced donors were HCMV-seropositive and one was HCMV-seronegative. In several experiments an anti-gammadeltaTCR antibody was added to restrict sorting to alphabetaTCR-expressing T cells. In more than five donors, the dominant CD3+CD56+NKG2C+ clonotypes were found to rank among the top 10 CD8+ clonotypes and to make up 1.0-7.0% of CD8+ T cells. Those dominant clonotypes were again the most abundant among CD3+CD56-NKG2C+ cells in a handful of donors, at roughly 28.3-65%. Whether the expanded NKG2C-expressing T cell clones were specific for HCMV antigens was left unclear. The study sequenced eight donors, all healthy volunteers chosen at random: three men and five women. HCMV serostatus was determined by detecting HCMV-specific IgG in serum with a commercial ELISA kit. MIGEC was used to demultiplex reads and group reads by UMI, and MiTCR was used to assemble and quantify clonotypes. To exclude erroneous sequences, only TCR cDNA sequences supported by at least two reads were retained. The tcR package was used for downstream repertoire analysis, with clonotypes matched between fractions based on CDR3 nucleotide sequence plus V segment. VDJmatch was used to annotate antigen specificity against VDJdb, with one amino acid substitution allowed in CDR3.

The sample comprised CD4+ T cells sorted from blood. The clonotype was recovered from a woman between 18 and 29 years old in good health. The rearranged segments are TRBV4-2 and TRBJ2-7; TRBD2 lines up with 7 middle nucleotides. The DNA sequence reads TGTGCCAGCAGCCAAGAAAGTGCGCGGGGGAGGTACGAGCAGTACTTC. Its amino acids are CASSQESARGRYEQYF.